This entry lists 10 T cell receptor beta chains sequenced from one sample in a study of blood T cell repertoires in COVID-19. Sequencing used immunoSEQ multiplex PCR; TCRdb keeps in-frame clones, though not all of them. The data contain tens of thousands of clones, about 88% of them singletons. The sample taken for sequencing was peripheral blood. Source of these receptors: a man aged 45-60 years with acute or convalescent COVID-19.

The chain couples TRBV7-6 to TRBJ2-5; 7 bases match TRBD2. Trimming removed 7 bases from V and 4 bases from J; junction bases left unmatched: 15. CDR3 length: 16 residues. Germline V gives CDR1 SGHVS, CDR2 FNYEAQ. CDR3 sequence (DNA): TGTGCCAGCACCCCGCGCGGGAGAACGGCTTCAGAGACCCAGTACTTC. It specifies CASTPRGRTASETQYF.

This clone was observed a handful of times. V is TRBV2 and J is TRBJ2-7, with D perhaps matching TRBD1 (6 bases). Per germline, CDR1 SNHLY and CDR2 FYNNEI. The CDR3 is 14 amino acids. V was cut by 7 bases and J by 7 bases, with 20 bases left in between. CDR3 coding DNA: TGTGCCAGCAACTCCGGGACGGCCAGGGGAGAGCAGTACTTC. Its translation: CASNSGTARGEQYF.

The chain has TRBV10-3 and TRBJ1-1, with D possibly being TRBD1 (5 bases). The CDR3 is 16 residues long. The germline CDR1 and CDR2 sequences are ENHRY and SYGVKD. Trimming took off 7 bases at V and 0 bases at J, with 18 bases between the two ends. The CDR3 region is CAIKGKAGIMNTEAFF. The CDR3 bases are TGTGCCATCAAGGGGAAAGCAGGGATCATGAACACTGAAGCTTTCTTT.

This chain connects TRBV5-5 to TRBJ2-7, with D possibly being TRBD1 (6 bases). CDR1 is SGHKS, CDR2 YYEKEE, per germline (reference sequence). V dropped 3 bases and J dropped 2 bases, with 24 bases sitting between them. The CDR3 totals 18 residues. The CDR3 is CASSSRILGQTLTYEQYF. Here the CDR3 DNA reads TGTGCCAGCAGCTCACGGATCCTAGGACAGACCTTAACCTACGAGCAGTACTTC.

This chain links TRBV6-1 with TRBJ1-1; 10 bases are shared with TRBD1. Unmatched junction bases numbered 12, after V lost 4 bases and J lost 4 bases. This CDR3 contains 17 residues. Germline V lookup: CDR1 MNHNS, CDR2 SASEGT. CDR3 protein: CASSAHGQGDLFTEAFF. CDR3 nucleotides: TGTGCCAGCAGTGCCCACGGACAGGGGGATCTTTTCACTGAAGCTTTCTTT.

The CDR3 DNA sequence: TGTGCCAGTAAATTACAGAATCTGAACACTGAAGCTTTCTTT. Its protein is CASKLQNLNTEAFF. The chain has TRBV19 and TRBJ1-1, with D uncertain. CDR1 is LNHDA, CDR2 SQIVND, per germline (reference sequence). V lost 7 bases, J lost 0 bases, and 12 bases lay in between. CDR3 size: 14 residues.

The chain carries TRBV4-2 and TRBJ2-7; 14 bases match TRBD2. Losses at the gene ends were 4 bases for V and 6 bases for J; bases not matched to a gene: 8. The CDR3 extends over 16 amino acids. The V gene's germline CDR1 is LGHNA and CDR2 YNFKEQ. The CDR3 region is CASSPMGGLAGVEQYF. CDR3 in DNA: TGTGCCAGCAGCCCCATGGGGGGACTAGCGGGGGTCGAGCAGTACTTC.

The chain combines TRBV6-1 with TRBJ2-7; TRBD2 might be the D (6 bases). The CDR3 runs 16 residues. V lost 2 bases and J lost 7, with 21 bases in between. Germline loops: CDR1 MNHNS, CDR2 SASEGT. The CDR3 region is CASSERAGLNFREQYF. The CDR3 nucleotides read TGTGCCAGCAGTGAAAGGGCGGGACTCAACTTTCGGGAGCAGTACTTC.

The chain uses TRBV11-2 and TRBJ2-1; 13 nucleotides line up with TRBD2. CDR3 length: 18 residues. Trimming at V came to 1 base and at J to 4 bases, leaving 7 bases not matched to a gene. Germline CDR1 SGHAT, CDR2 FQNNGV. The CDR3 protein is CASSLVAGTSGVYNEQFF. The CDR3 coding sequence is TGTGCCAGCAGCTTAGTAGCGGGGACTAGCGGGGTATACAATGAGCAGTTCTTC.

This rearrangement joins TRBV7-6 to TRBJ1-4, with D unresolved. Germline V gene data show CDR1 as SGHVS and CDR2 as FNYEAQ. Trimming removed 2 bases from V and 3 bases from J, with 10 bases in between. This CDR3 is built from 15 residues. The CDR3 sequence: CASSLIGKSNEKLFF. Written as DNA, the CDR3 is TGTGCCAGCAGCTTAATCGGTAAGTCTAATGAAAAACTGTTTTTT.